This note documents a single T cell receptor (beta chain) sequence. Its antigen is not identified. The sample originates from a study of cytomegalovirus exposure and HLA in healthy donors. In the study overall: HLA-typed donors were the source of about 85 million unique TCRs, which an early data release held.

The PCR made use of 60 Vbeta and 13 Jbeta primers. Using immunoSEQ multiplex PCR, the repertoire was profiled, and TCRdb retains in-frame clones only, with some absent. The data hold about 150,000 clones, with 70% to 80% observed a single time. Study-level findings and limits: Confirmation in vitro established that three CMV-associated chains were specific for CMV antigens.

The CDR3 is 15 residues long. The V and J ends lost 1 base and 2 bases, in that order; junction bases with no gene match: 3. The V gene's germline CDR1 is SGHRS and CDR2 YFSETQ. This TCR came from a male donor in good health and CMV-seronegative. The J gene is TRBJ2-3, the V gene TRBV5-1; the match to TRBD2 covers 8 bases. Sequences were obtained from PBMCs. The CDR3 protein is CASSLTGGNTDTQYF. CDR3 bases: TGCGCCAGCAGCTTGACGGGGGGGAACACAGATACGCAGTATTTT. The whole variable domain, remainder taken from reference TRBV5-1 and TRBJ2-3, is KAGVTQTPRYLIKTRGQQVTLSCSPISGHRSVSWYQQTPGQGLQFLFEYFSETQRNKGNFPGRFSGRQFSNSRSEMNVSTLELGDSALYLCASSLTGGNTDTQYFGPGTRLTVL.